This T cell receptor beta chain comes out of a study of blood T cells in healthy people across ages (dated by TCRdb to about 2015). A note on the overall study: In model experiments, template switching captured about one uniquely barcoded TCR beta cDNA molecule for every two T cells. Age-related changes in TCR beta repertoire diversity were measured in the study by deep sequencing normalized with unique cDNA molecular identifiers. Donors of different ages were randomly distributed across sequencing lanes to avoid experimental bias. Four age groups were formed from the donors: young (average roughly 16 years), middle-aged (approximately 39), aged (62) and long-lived (around 82). Two additional independent replicas of 1 million unique cDNA reads from the same blood draw were analyzed for two donors (one aged 18 to 30 and one aged 80 or older).

Donors were 35 to 40 systemically healthy Caucasian individuals from Russia aged roughly 6 to 90 years. Approximately 10 milliliters of peripheral blood were collected from each donor into EDTA-treated Vacutainer tubes. PBMCs were isolated by Ficoll-Paque density-gradient centrifugation, with at least 6 million obtained per sample. Trizol reagent was used to extract total RNA from the PBMCs, yielding at least 5 micrograms per sample. For every donor, flow cytometry on a PBMC aliquot measured the percentage of naive CD45RAhigh/CD27high T cells. The library came from 5' RACE. Sequencing was performed on an Illumina HiSeq 2500. A second PCR of about 7 to 12 cycles was run with a J-beta primer mix and a sample-barcoded 5' primer. Each TCR beta cDNA molecule received a unique molecular identifier from a template-switch 5' adaptor carrying 12 random nucleotides. Each sample yielded at least 3 million CDR3-containing paired-end reads. All of the RNA was converted into first-strand cDNA using the Mint cDNA synthesis kit, with a TRBC-specific oligonucleotide serving as the primer. After uracil-DNA glycosylase treatment, a first 18-cycle PCR used universal primers M1SS and BC2_uni_R on all cDNA. As for how the authors treated the data: For normalization, 1 million high-quality reads were randomly selected from each sample, with every read carrying a distinct molecular identifier. Instead of being binned into consensus sequences, reads with shared molecular identifiers were discarded. MiTCR, set to a Q25 quality threshold and the strictest error-elimination algorithm, was used for CDR3 identification, clonotype clustering and error correction. Lower-bound total TCR beta diversity was estimated with a nonparametric unseen species model using Euler transformation. In TCRdb, the public reads were trimmed at Q25 with fastp and aligned with MiXCR, with productive beta chains retained. Every entry covers one CDR3 protein and lists the most common genes and DNA from its rows. The V and J calls reflect TCRdb's pipeline rather than the authors' work. Here the sample has 630,000 or so distinct CDR3 sequences; around 31% occur a single time. The ten top clones hold roughly 14% of the sample.

Overall study outcomes, separate from this receptor: Since profiling was done on bulk unsorted PBMCs, naive and antigen-experienced compartments could not be conclusively compared. Observed TCR beta diversity per million T cells fell roughly linearly with age, and a significant reduction was already apparent by age roughly 41. Estimates of total diversity based on one million sequenced T cells were considered lower bounds and underestimates. Because the CMV infection status of the donors was unknown, age-related changes in expanded clonotypes may potentially have been confounded. Compared with the aged group, the long-lived group had more naive CD4+ T cells, fewer expanded clones and increased TCR diversity, a pattern suggesting age selection. There was a strong correlation between observed TCR beta diversity and the percentage of naive T cells measured by flow cytometry.

Spanning cysteine to phenylalanine, the CDR3 consists of 12 amino acids. This entry keeps only the CDR3 DNA: 36 bases, framed from base 1. CDR1 and CDR2 are read off the germline V gene as MNHEY and SVGAGI. The V end loses 11 bases and the J end loses 4 bases, and a stretch of 12 bases separates them. This clonotype was observed a handful of times. What antigen it recognizes has not been identified. Base quality data are lacking; no much larger clone is found one base away. The sequencing sample was made of blood. The chain is made from TRBV6-5 and TRBJ2-1; the D gene is perhaps TRBD2, from 6 matching bases. The receptor was isolated from a woman of 80 years or more in good health. The CDR3 in this case is CAARGRYNEQFF. The bases read TGTGCCGCGCGGGGCCGTTACAATGAGCAGTTCTTC.